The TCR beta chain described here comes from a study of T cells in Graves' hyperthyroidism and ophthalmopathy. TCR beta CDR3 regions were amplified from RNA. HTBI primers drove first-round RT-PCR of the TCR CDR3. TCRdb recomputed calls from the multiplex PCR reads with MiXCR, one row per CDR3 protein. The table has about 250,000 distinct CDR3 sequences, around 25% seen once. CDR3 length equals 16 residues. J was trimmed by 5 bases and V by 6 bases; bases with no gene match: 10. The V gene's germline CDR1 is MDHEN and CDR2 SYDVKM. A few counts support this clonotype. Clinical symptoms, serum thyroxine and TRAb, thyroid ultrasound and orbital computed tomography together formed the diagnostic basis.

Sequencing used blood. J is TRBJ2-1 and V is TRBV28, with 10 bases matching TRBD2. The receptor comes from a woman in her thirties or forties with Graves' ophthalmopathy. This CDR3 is CASSPTSGYGNNEQFF. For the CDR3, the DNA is TGTGCCAGCAGCCCGACTAGCGGGTACGGAAACAATGAGCAGTTCTTC.